This is a list of T cell receptor beta chains from one sample in a study of neurological immune-mediated disorders. One entry per CDR3 protein results from TCRdb running MiXCR on the 5' RACE reads. The table shows 25,000 to 30,000 distinct CDR3 sequences, with approximately 6.6% occurring only once. The sample consisted of PBMCs. The receptors originated from a woman in her 50s in good health. Both conserved end residues are part of each CDR3. A D gene is named only where the DNA matches it firmly. Part of the rows lack a size; the others show once, few, many or a class for expanded clones.

j_call	d_call	v_call	clone_size	cdr3_length	cdr3_aa	cdr3_nt
TRBJ1-4	TRBD1	TRBV7-7	many	17	CASSPRPGTGSDEKLFF	TGTGCCAGCAGCCCGCGTCCCGGGACAGGGTCGGATGAAAAACTGTTTTTT
TRBJ1-4	TRBD1	TRBV10-3	many	12	CATRDREEKLFF	TGTGCCACCCGGGACAGGGAGGAAAAACTGTTTTTT
TRBJ2-7	TRBD1	TRBV5-1	many	13	CASSPGQYYEQYF	TGCGCCAGCAGCCCGGGACAGTACTACGAGCAGTACTTC
TRBJ1-5	NA	TRBV12-3/TRBV12-4	many	14	CASSLEGFSQPQHF	TGTGCCAGCAGTTTAGAGGGATTCTCTCAGCCCCAGCATTTT
TRBJ1-5	NA	TRBV28	many	14	CASSFLGPNQPQHF	TGTGCCAGCAGTTTTCTGGGGCCGAATCAGCCCCAGCATTTT
TRBJ2-5	TRBD2	TRBV7-2	many	20	CASSELRPGLAGGVGETQYF	TGTGCCAGCAGCGAACTCCGACCGGGACTAGCGGGAGGAGTGGGAGAGACCCAGTACTTC
TRBJ1-4	NA	TRBV20-1	many	12	CSASRGFEKLFF	TGCAGTGCTAGTAGAGGTTTTGAAAAACTGTTTTTT
TRBJ1-1	NA	TRBV3-1	many	14	CASSQGSRATEAFF	TGTGCCAGCAGCCAAGGCTCGAGGGCAACTGAAGCTTTCTTT
TRBJ2-2	TRBD2	TRBV5-6	many	16	CASSFRASGATGELFF	TGTGCCAGCAGCTTTCGGGCTAGCGGGGCCACCGGGGAGCTGTTTTTT
TRBJ1-4	NA	TRBV28	many	14	CASSPGQQNEKLFF	TGTGCCAGCAGTCCCGGACAGCAAAATGAAAAACTGTTTTTT
TRBJ2-1	TRBD2	TRBV6-1	few	16	CASSVERGGRGDEQFF	TGTGCCAGCAGTGTCGAGCGGGGGGGCCGGGGAGATGAGCAGTTCTTC
TRBJ1-5	TRBD1	TRBV5-1	many	14	CASSPSETGVKGLF	TGCGCCAGCAGCCCTTCTGAGACAGGGGTAAAAGGTCTTTTT
TRBJ2-7	TRBD2	TRBV29-1	many	14	CSVARAAGDYEQYF	TGCAGCGTCGCACGGGCGGCGGGAGATTACGAGCAGTACTTC
TRBJ1-5	NA	TRBV10-3	many	14	CATENGGSNQPQHF	TGTGCCACGGAGAATGGGGGAAGCAATCAGCCCCAGCATTTT
TRBJ2-7	TRBD1	TRBV28	NA	15	CASSMQQGDSYEQYF	TGTGCCAGCAGCATGCAGCAGGGGGATAGCTACGAGCAGTACTTC
TRBJ1-5	NA	TRBV7-8	many	14	CASSLGGNNQPQHF	TGTGCCAGCAGCTTAGGAGGGAACAATCAGCCCCAGCATTTT
TRBJ1-3	NA	TRBV7-2	many	15	CASSLAVDSGNTIYF	TGTGCCAGCAGCTTAGCCGTAGACTCTGGAAACACCATATATTTT
TRBJ2-3	TRBD2	TRBV7-2	many	16	CASSSGLAGSTDTQYF	TGTGCCAGCAGTTCAGGACTAGCGGGAAGCACAGATACGCAGTATTTT
TRBJ1-1	NA	TRBV7-2	many	13	CASSLTVNTEAFF	TGTGCCAGCAGTCTTACAGTGAACACTGAAGCTTTCTTT
TRBJ1-1	NA	TRBV12-3/TRBV12-4	many	12	CASSLYGDEAFF	TGTGCCAGCAGTTTATATGGGGATGAAGCTTTCTTT
TRBJ1-2	NA	TRBV5-1	medium-sized	15	CASSLDVSGVEGYTF	TGCGCCAGCAGCTTGGACGTGTCAGGGGTGGAAGGCTACACCTTC
TRBJ1-6	NA	TRBV7-2	many	15	CASSRKQGADSPLHF	TGTGCCAGCAGCCGAAAACAGGGAGCGGATTCACCCCTCCACTTT
TRBJ2-7	TRBD2	TRBV28	many	14	CASSIAGAGDEQYF	TGTGCCAGCAGTATAGCGGGAGCGGGGGACGAGCAGTACTTC
TRBJ2-2	NA	TRBV15	many	17	CATSRTSRKGRTGELFF	TGTGCCACCAGCAGAACGAGCAGGAAGGGGCGAACCGGGGAGCTGTTTTTT
TRBJ2-1	NA	TRBV14	medium-sized	14	CASSQDLGNNEQFF	TGTGCCAGCAGCCAAGATTTGGGAAACAATGAGCAGTTCTTC
TRBJ2-5	NA	TRBV20-1	many	13	CSAAGPPEETQYF	TGCAGTGCTGCGGGCCCACCGGAAGAGACCCAGTACTTC
TRBJ2-1	NA	TRBV28	many	14	CASSLASRVNEQFF	TGTGCCAGCAGTTTAGCATCAAGGGTGAATGAGCAGTTCTTC
TRBJ1-6	TRBD1	TRBV20-1	many	17	CSAGGFRGQGAFSPLHF	TGCAGTGCTGGGGGTTTCCGCGGCCAGGGGGCGTTTTCACCCCTCCACTTT
TRBJ2-7	NA	TRBV10-3	many	13	CAISVAVSYEQYF	TGTGCCATCAGTGTCGCTGTCTCCTACGAGCAGTACTTC
TRBJ2-1	NA	TRBV5-1	medium-sized	13	CASSQAGFDEQFF	TGCGCCAGCAGCCAGGCAGGTTTCGATGAGCAGTTCTTC
TRBJ1-2	NA	TRBV7-2	many	16	CASSLEPGAVDYGYTF	TGTGCCAGCAGCTTAGAGCCGGGGGCGGTAGACTATGGCTACACCTTC
TRBJ2-1	TRBD1	TRBV20-1	many	14	CSAIPGQGLNEQFF	TGCAGTGCTATCCCGGGACAGGGTCTTAATGAGCAGTTCTTC
TRBJ1-2	NA	TRBV5-5	many	14	CASSLGGRSYGYTF	TGTGCCAGCAGCTTGGGGGGGCGCAGCTATGGCTACACCTTC
TRBJ2-7	NA	TRBV6-6	many	12	CASSPGAYEQYF	TGTGCCAGCAGCCCAGGGGCCTACGAGCAGTACTTC
TRBJ1-1	NA	TRBV7-2	medium-sized	18	CASSGLGSQSRGNTEAFF	TGTGCCAGCAGCGGACTGGGGTCACAAAGTCGCGGGAACACTGAAGCTTTCTTT
TRBJ1-1	NA	TRBV25-1	many	14	CASSGNGQRGMAFF	TGTGCCAGCAGTGGTAACGGACAGAGGGGGATGGCTTTCTTT
TRBJ2-3	NA	TRBV5-1	many	13	CASSEQAPDTQYF	TGCGCCAGCAGCGAACAGGCGCCAGATACGCAGTATTTT
TRBJ2-2	TRBD2	TRBV5-1	many	18	CASNSRGDGRARTGELFF	TGCGCCAGCAACTCTCGAGGGGACGGGAGGGCCCGAACCGGGGAGCTGTTTTTT
TRBJ2-3	TRBD1	TRBV15	once	13	CATSSRTGKTQYF	TGTGCCACCAGCAGCCGGACAGGGAAGACGCAGTATTTT
TRBJ1-4	NA	TRBV5-1	many	16	CASSFKGDGSNEKLFF	TGCGCCAGCAGCTTTAAGGGCGACGGTAGTAATGAAAAACTGTTTTTT
TRBJ1-5	NA	TRBV6-1	many	15	CASTLEWSVNQPQHF	TGTGCCAGCACCCTTGAGTGGAGCGTCAATCAGCCCCAGCATTTT
TRBJ2-3	TRBD2	TRBV6-6	NA	15	CASRSTSGSTDTQYF	TGTGCCAGCAGATCGACTAGCGGGAGCACAGATACGCAGTATTTT
TRBJ2-1	NA	TRBV11-2	many	15	CASSLEPGLNNEQFF	TGTGCCAGCAGCTTAGAGCCGGGGCTTAACAATGAGCAGTTCTTC
TRBJ2-6	NA	TRBV5-1	many	18	CASSLEGGGPPGANVLTF	TGCGCCAGCAGCTTGGAAGGGGGAGGCCCCCCTGGGGCCAACGTCCTGACTTTC
TRBJ1-2	NA	TRBV29-1	many	12	CSVESGTYGYTF	TGCAGCGTTGAGTCGGGGACCTATGGCTACACCTTC
TRBJ1-4	NA	TRBV10-1	many	15	CASSESKADNEKLFF	TGCGCCAGCAGTGAGTCGAAGGCGGACAATGAAAAACTGTTTTTT